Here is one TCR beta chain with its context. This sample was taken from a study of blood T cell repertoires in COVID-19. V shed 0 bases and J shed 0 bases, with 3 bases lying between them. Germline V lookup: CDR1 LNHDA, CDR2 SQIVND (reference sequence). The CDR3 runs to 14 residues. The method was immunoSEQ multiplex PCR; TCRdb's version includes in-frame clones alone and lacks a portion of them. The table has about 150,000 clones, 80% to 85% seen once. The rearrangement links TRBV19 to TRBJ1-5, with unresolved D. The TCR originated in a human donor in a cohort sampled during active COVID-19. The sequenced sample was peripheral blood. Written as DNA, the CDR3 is TGTGCCAGTAGTATAGATTATAGCAATCAGCCCCAGCATTTT. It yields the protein CASSIDYSNQPQHF. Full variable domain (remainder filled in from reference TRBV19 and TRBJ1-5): DGGITQSPKYLFRKEGQNVTLSCEQNLNHDAMYWYRQDPGQGLRLIYYSQIVNDFQKGDIAEGYSVSREKKESFPLTVTSAQKNPTAFYLCASSIDYSNQPQHFGDGTRLSIL.